The entry below gives a single T cell receptor beta chain sequence along with its context. Antigen: not known. These data are taken from a study of identical twins. Findings and caveats of the study: Insertions were fewer in abundant cord blood beta clonotypes, whereas memory repertoires showed none of this pattern. Out-of-frame alpha sequences common to twins were enriched for low generation probability. With beta out-of-frame sequences, excess sharing by twins was weaker.

There are 17 residues in the CDR3. Trimming shortened V by 2 bases and J by 2 bases, and 14 bases separated the two germline ends. Germline values: CDR1 KGHDR, CDR2 SFDVKD. After template switching added a universal primer site, the resulting cDNA carried unique molecular identifiers. TCRdb independently ran MiXCR on the 5' RACE reads; one entry per CDR3 protein. The sample contains 1.5 million to 2 million distinct CDR3 sequences, about 32% of which appear only once. The sequence derives from a newborn girl in good health. This chain connects TRBV24-1 to TRBJ2-2; possibly TRBD2 for D (5 bases). Sequenced sample: cord blood. Here the CDR3 DNA reads TGTGCCACCAGTGATTCACCGCGAGGGAGAAACACCGGGGAGCTGTTTTTT. Translating it yields CATSDSPRGRNTGELFF.